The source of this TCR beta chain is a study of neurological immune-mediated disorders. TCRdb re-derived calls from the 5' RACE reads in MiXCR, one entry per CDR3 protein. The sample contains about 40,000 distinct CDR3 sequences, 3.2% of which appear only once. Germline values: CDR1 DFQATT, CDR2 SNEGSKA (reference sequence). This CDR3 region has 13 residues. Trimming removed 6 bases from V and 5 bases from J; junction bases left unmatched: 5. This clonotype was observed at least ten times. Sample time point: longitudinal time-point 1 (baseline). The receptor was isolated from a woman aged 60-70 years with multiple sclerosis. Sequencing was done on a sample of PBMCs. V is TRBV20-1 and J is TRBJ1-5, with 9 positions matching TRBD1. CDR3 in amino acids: CSASGTGYQPQHF. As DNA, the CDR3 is TGCAGTGCGTCCGGGACAGGGTATCAGCCCCAGCATTTT.